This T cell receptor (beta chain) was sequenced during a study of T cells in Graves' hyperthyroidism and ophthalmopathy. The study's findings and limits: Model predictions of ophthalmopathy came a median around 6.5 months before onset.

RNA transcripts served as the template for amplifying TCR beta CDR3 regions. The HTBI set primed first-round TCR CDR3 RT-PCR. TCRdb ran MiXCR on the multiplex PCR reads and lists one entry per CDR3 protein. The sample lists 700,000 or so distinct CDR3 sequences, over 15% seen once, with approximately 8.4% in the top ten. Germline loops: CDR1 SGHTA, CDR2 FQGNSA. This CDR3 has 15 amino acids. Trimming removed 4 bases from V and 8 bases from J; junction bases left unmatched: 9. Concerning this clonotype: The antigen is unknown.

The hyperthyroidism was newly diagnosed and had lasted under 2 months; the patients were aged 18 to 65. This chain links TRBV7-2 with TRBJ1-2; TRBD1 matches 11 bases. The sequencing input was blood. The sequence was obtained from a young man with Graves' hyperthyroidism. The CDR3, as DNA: TGTGCCAGCAGCTCCTTTAGGACAGGGGGCGGGGGCTACACCTTC. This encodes CASSSFRTGGGGYTF.